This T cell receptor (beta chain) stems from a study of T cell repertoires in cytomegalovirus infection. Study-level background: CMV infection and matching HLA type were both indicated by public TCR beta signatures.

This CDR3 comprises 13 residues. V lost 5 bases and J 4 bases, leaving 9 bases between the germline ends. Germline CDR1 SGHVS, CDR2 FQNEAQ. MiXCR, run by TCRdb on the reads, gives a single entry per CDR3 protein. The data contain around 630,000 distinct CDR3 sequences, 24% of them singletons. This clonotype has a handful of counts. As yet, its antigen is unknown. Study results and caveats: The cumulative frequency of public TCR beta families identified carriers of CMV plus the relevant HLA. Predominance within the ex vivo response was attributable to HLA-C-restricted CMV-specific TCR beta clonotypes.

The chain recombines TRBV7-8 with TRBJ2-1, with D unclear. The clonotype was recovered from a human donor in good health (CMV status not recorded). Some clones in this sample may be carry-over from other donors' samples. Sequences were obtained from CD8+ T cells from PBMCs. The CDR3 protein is CASSPQVYNEQFF. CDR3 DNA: TGTGCCAGCAGCCCGCAGGTATACAATGAGCAGTTCTTC.